This TCR beta chain comes out of a study of shared clonotypes between healthy human individuals. To note about this clone: In the same sample, other DNA sequences code for this CDR3.

The method was immunoSEQ multiplex PCR; TCRdb's version includes in-frame clones alone and lacks a portion of them. The table records about 1 million clones, 70% to 80% of them present only once. Trimming removed 4 bases at V and 2 bases at J, with 8 bases between. The CDR3 runs to 13 residues. The germline V gene encodes CDR1 SGHTA and CDR2 FQGTGA. Sequencing was carried out using memory CD4+ T cells sorted from blood. Subset: CD45RA-negative fraction. The V gene is TRBV7-3, the J gene TRBJ1-1; perhaps TRBD1 as D (5 bases). This receptor was obtained from a man aged 18 to 29 in good health. CDR3 nucleotides: TGTGCCAGCAGCTCGCAGGGAAACACTGAAGCTTTCTTT. It encodes CASSSQGNTEAFF.